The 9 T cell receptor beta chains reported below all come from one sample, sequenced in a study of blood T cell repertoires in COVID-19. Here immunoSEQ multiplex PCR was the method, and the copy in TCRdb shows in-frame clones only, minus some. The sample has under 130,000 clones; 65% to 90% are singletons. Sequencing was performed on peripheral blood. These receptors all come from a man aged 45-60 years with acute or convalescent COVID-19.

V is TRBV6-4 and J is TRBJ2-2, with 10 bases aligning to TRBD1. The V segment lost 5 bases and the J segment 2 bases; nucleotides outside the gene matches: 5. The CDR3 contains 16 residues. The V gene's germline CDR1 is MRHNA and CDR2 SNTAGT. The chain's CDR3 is CASSTMTGGNTGELFF. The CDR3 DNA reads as TGTGCCAGCAGTACTATGACAGGGGGCAACACCGGGGAGCTGTTTTTT.

CDR3 DNA: TGTGCCAGCAGTGATCGGGACAGGGGTTTGAATGAGCAGTTCTTC. Amino acids: CASSDRDRGLNEQFF. The V and J genes are TRBV25-1 and TRBJ2-1; TRBD1 matches 10 bases. Germline V CDR1 and CDR2: MGHDK, SYGVNS. Germline trimming cut 3 bases from V and 7 bases from J; bases unmatched to any gene: 6. This CDR3 comprises 15 residues.

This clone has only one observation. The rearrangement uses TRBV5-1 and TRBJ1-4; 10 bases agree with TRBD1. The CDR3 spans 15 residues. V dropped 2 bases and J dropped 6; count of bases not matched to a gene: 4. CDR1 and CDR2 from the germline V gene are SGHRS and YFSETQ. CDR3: CASSFSGTGDEKLFF. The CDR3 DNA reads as TGCGCCAGCAGCTTCTCCGGGACAGGGGATGAAAAACTGTTTTTT.

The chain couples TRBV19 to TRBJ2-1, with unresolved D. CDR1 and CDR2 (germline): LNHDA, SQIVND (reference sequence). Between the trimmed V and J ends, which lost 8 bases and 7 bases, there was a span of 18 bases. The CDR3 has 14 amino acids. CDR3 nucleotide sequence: TGTGCCAGTCCAAGAGAGGCCCTCTTAAATGAGCAGTTCTTC. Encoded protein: CASPREALLNEQFF. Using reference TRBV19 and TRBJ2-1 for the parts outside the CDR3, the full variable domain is DGGITQSPKYLFRKEGQNVTLSCEQNLNHDAMYWYRQDPGQGLRLIYYSQIVNDFQKGDIAEGYSVSREKKESFPLTVTSAQKNPTAFYLCASPREALLNEQFFGPGTRLTVL.

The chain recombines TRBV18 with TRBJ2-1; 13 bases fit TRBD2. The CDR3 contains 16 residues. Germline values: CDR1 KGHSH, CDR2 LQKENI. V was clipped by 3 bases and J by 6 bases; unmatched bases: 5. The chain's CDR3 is CASSPVTSGGANEQFF. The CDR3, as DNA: TGTGCCAGCTCACCCGTTACTAGCGGGGGGGCCAATGAGCAGTTCTTC.

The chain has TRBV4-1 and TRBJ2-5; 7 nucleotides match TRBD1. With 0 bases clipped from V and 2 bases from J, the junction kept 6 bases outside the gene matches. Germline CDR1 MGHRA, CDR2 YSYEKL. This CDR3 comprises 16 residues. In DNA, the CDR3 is TGCGCCAGCAGCCAAGATGCCCCGGACAGGCAAGAGACCCAGTACTTC. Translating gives CASSQDAPDRQETQYF.

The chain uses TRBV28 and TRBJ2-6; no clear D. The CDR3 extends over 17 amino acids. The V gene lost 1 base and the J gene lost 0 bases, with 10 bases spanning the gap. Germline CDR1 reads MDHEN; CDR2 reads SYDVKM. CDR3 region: CASSLSQSYSGANVLTF. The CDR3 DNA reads TGTGCCAGCAGTTTATCCCAGTCTTACTCTGGGGCCAACGTCCTGACTTTC.

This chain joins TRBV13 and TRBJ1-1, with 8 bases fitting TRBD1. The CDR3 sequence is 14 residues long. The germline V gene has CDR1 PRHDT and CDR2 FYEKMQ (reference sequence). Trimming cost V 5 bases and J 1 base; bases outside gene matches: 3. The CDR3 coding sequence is TGTGCCAGCAGCATCGGACAGGGGAACACTGAAGCTTTCTTT. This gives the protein CASSIGQGNTEAFF.

CDR3 nucleotides: TGTGCCAGCACCCCCATCGGGACTAGCGGGTCTGACGAGCAGTACTTC. Translated: CASTPIGTSGSDEQYF. The chain links TRBV28 to TRBJ2-7; 12 bases are a match to TRBD2. This CDR3 spans 16 amino acids. Germline V gives CDR1 MDHEN, CDR2 SYDVKM. V was pared by 7 bases and J by 5 bases, with 12 bases of the junction left unmatched.